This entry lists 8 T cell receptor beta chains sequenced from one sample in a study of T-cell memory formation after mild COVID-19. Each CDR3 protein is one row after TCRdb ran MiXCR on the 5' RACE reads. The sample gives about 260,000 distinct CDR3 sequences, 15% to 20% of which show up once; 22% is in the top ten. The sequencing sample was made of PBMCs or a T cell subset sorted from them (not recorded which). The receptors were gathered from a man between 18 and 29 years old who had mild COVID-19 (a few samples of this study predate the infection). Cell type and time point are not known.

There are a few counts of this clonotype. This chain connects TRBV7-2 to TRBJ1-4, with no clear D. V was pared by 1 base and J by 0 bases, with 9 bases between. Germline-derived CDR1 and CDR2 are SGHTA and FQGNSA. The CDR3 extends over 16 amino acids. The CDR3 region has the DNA TGTGCCAGCAGCTTAGATCGGGCAGCAACTAATGAAAAACTGTTTTTT. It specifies CASSLDRAATNEKLFF.

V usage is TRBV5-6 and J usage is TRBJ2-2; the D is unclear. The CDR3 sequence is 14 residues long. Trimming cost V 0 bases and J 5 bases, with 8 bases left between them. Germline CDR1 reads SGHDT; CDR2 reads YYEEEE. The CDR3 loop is CASSLVQATGELFF. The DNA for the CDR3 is TGTGCCAGCAGCTTGGTGCAGGCAACCGGGGAGCTGTTTTTT.

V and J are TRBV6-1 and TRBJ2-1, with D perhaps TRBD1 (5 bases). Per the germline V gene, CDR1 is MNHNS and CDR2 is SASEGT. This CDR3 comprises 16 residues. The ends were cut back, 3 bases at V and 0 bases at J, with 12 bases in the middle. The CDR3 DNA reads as TGTGCCAGCAGTGAGTGGGGCCGCAGCTCCTACAATGAGCAGTTCTTC. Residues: CASSEWGRSSYNEQFF.

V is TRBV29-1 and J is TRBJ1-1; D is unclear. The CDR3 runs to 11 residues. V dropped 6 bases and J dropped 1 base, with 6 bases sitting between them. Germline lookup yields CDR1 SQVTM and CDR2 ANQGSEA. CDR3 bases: TGCAGCGTCGACGGGAACACTGAAGCTTTCTTT. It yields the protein CSVDGNTEAFF.

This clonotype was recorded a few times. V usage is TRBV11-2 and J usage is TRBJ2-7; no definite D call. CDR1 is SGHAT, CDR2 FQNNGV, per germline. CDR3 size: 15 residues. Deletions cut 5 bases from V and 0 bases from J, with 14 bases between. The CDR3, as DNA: TGTGCCAGCAGCCCGAGAATCGAAACCTCCTACGAGCAGTACTTC. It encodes CASSPRIETSYEQYF. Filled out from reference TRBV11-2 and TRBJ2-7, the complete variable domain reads EAGVAQSPRYKIIEKRQSVAFWCNPISGHATLYWYQQILGQGPKLLIQFQNNGVVDDSQLPKDRFSAERLKGVDSTLKIQPAKLEDSAVYLCASSPRIETSYEQYFGPGTRLTVT.

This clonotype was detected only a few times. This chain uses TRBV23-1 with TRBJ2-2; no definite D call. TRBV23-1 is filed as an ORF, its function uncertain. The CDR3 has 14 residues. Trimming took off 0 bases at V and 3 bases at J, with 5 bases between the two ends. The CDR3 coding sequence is TGCGCCAGCAGTCAATCTGTGGACACCGGGGAGCTGTTTTTT. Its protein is CASSQSVDTGELFF.

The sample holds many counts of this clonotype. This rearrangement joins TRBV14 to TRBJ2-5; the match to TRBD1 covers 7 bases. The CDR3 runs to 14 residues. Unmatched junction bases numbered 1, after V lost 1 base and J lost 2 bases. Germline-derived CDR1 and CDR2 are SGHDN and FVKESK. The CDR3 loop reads CASSQGGQQETQYF. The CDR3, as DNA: TGTGCCAGCAGCCAAGGGGGACAGCAAGAGACCCAGTACTTC.

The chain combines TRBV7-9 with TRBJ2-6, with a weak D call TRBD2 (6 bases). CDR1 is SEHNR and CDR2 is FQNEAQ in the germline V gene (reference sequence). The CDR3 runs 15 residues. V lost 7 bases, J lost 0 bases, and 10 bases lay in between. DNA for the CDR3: TGTGCCAGCATCGGGGGTTCCTCTGGGGCCAACGTCCTGACTTTC. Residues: CASIGGSSGANVLTF.